This T cell receptor (beta chain) is from a study of T cell responses to AZD1222 COVID-19 vaccine. The protocol was immunoSEQ multiplex PCR, while the TCRdb copy is restricted to in-frame clones and leaves out a portion. Of 80,000 to 100,000 clones listed, just over 90% are singletons. The CDR3 is 15 residues long. Germline V gene lookup returns CDR1 SGDLS and CDR2 YYNGEE. Trimming removed 0 bases from V and 1 base from J; junction bases left unmatched: 4. The V gene is TRBV9, the J gene TRBJ2-7; TRBD1 matches 7 bases. This TCR came from an adult who received the AZD1222 COVID-19 vaccine. The source material was peripheral blood, sampled 28 days after the second AZD1222 dose. The CDR3 loop reads CASSVGPGGSYEQYF. CDR3 in DNA: TGTGCCAGCAGCGTAGGGCCAGGGGGATCCTACGAGCAGTACTTC.